What follows is one TCR beta chain and its context. This clone was recorded only once. Which antigen it targets is not known. Base qualities are not recorded, but no much larger clone differs from it by a single base. These data belong to a study of OX40 agonist ivuxolimab in advanced cancers. As for the study more broadly: Ivuxolimab was a fully human IgG2 agonistic monoclonal antibody targeting the costimulatory receptor OX40 (CD134). The monotherapy dose-escalation portion (N ≈ 52 patients) of the phase I ivuxolimab trial is reported in the paper. Intravenous ivuxolimab was administered to patients every 2 weeks at six dose levels: 0.01, 0.1, 0.3, 1.5, 3 and 10 mg/kg. Patients were allowed to have had prior anti-PD-1, anti-PD-L1 or anti-CTLA-4 therapy, and around two fifths of the dose-escalation patients had been treated with checkpoint inhibitors. Peripheral TCRbeta sequencing aimed to test whether ivuxolimab altered TCR sequence diversity and caused clonal T-cell expansion. Of the roughly 52 dose-escalation patients, hepatocellular carcinoma was present in about 20, melanoma in roughly 15, renal cell carcinoma in 9 and head and neck cancer in 9. The dose-escalation cohort was roughly 80% male with a mean age of around 62 years, ranging from roughly 23 to 80. Partial responses were achieved by three dose-escalation patients, of whom one had hepatocellular carcinoma and two had cutaneous melanoma.

The trial excluded patients who had a history of autoimmune disease or were on systemic immunosuppression. Peripheral blood for TCR sequencing was collected from all dose cohorts at baseline, on cycle 4 day 1, and on cycle 7 day 1. Samples were obtained from an open-label, multicenter, first-in-human phase I dose-escalation trial of ivuxolimab. Adults with locally advanced or metastatic melanoma, renal cell carcinoma, hepatocellular carcinoma or head and neck squamous cell carcinoma were enrolled in the trial. Before TCR sequencing, CD4+ T cells and CD8+ T cells from peripheral blood were sorted into separate populations. Overall study results and their limits: Clonal expansion of both CD4+ and CD8+ blood T cells was observed from baseline to week 6 at doses 0.1 to 3.0 mg/kg. Partial responders in the 0.1-3.0 mg/kg groups had among the lowest normalized peripheral clonal expansion, especially among CD8+ T cells. The antigen specificity of the peripheral T cells that underwent clonal expansion was not determined. On average, CD8+ T cells showed more expanded clones than CD4+ T cells after ivuxolimab. Low levels of normalized T-cell clonal expansion were also seen in some nonresponding patients.

Genomic DNA was extracted from sorted cells for sequencing of the TCRbeta CDR3 region. The immunoSEQ Assay was used for sequencing of TCRbeta CDR3 regions. TCRdb's version of the immuneACCESS table is confined to in-frame rearrangements and falls short of the full clone set. An unresolved V gene accounts for under half of the shortfall where checked; the remainder is of unknown origin. The table for this sample lists about 71,000 clones; 86% of them were counted only once. The ten biggest clones cover around 0.99% of the sample. This TCR was sampled from an adult with an advanced solid tumor such as melanoma, head and neck, liver or kidney cancer. Sample: CD4+ or CD8+ T cells sorted from blood, taken in a trial of the OX40 agonist ivuxolimab.

This receptor carries the CDR3 CASSPASANTEAFF. The nucleotides are TGTGCCAGCAGCCCAGCTTCCGCGAACACTGAAGCTTTCTTT. This sequence uses TRBV7-2 and TRBJ1-1; no D segment can be confidently identified. Trimming costs V 5 bases and J 1 base, and their ends lie 11 bases apart. Measured from the cysteine to the phenylalanine, the CDR3 is 14 residues long. Of all the DNA, just the CDR3 is kept, 42 bases in frame from base 1. The germline V gene provides CDR1 SGHTA and CDR2 FQGNSA.